This entry features one TCR beta chain sequence. Antigen: not known. This entry belongs to a study of T cell responses to AZD1222 COVID-19 vaccine. Overall study findings and caveats: Spike was spanned by vaccine-associated CD4 TCRs, which were dominant at 160-218 and 743-854. Seropositive status at baseline applied to only six AZD1222 recipients. Sampled repertoires all dated from after the peak T cell response. Targeting of unmutated variant regions was reportedly seen in nearly half of spike-specific TCRs.

Trimming pared 5 bases from V and 5 bases from J, leaving 13 bases between. The CDR3 covers 14 residues. Germline V gene data show CDR1 as LNHDA and CDR2 as SQIVND (reference sequence). The repertoire was sequenced with immunoSEQ multiplex PCR; TCRdb's copy has only in-frame clones and lacks some. This table holds approximately 270,000 clones, 85% to 95% found once. This TCR was recovered from an adult who received the AZD1222 COVID-19 vaccine. Material: peripheral blood, obtained 28 days after the second AZD1222 dose. The rearrangement links TRBV19 to TRBJ1-5; weak D call: TRBD1 (5 bases). The CDR3 protein is CASSRGNAYQPQHF. CDR3 sequence (DNA): TGTGCCAGTAGTCGGGGCAATGCGTATCAGCCCCAGCATTTT.